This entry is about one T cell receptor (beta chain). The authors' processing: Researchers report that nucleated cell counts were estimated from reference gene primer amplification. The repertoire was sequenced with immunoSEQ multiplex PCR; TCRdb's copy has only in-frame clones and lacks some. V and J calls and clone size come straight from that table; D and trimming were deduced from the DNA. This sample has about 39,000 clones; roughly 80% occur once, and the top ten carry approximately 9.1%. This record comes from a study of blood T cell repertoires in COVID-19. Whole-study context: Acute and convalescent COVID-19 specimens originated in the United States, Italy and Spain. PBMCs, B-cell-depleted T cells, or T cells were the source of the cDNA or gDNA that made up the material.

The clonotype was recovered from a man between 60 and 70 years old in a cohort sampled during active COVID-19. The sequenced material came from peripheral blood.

The CDR3 sequence: CASSPRTGSLGPYNEQFF. The CDR3 DNA is TGTGCCAGCAGTCCGAGGACAGGAAGCTTAGGACCCTACAATGAGCAGTTCTTC. The V and J genes are TRBV6-6 and TRBJ2-1; 7 bases agree with TRBD1. With V trimmed by 5 bases and J by 2 bases, 15 bases remained unmatched. The CDR3 is made up of 18 amino acids. Germline lookup yields CDR1 MNHNY and CDR2 SVGAGI (reference sequence).